This T cell receptor (beta chain) was sequenced during a study of CD8+CD57+ T cells in acquired aplastic anemia (dated by TCRdb to between 2017 and 2018). About the full investigation: Extracted DNA from sorted CD4+ and CD8+ cells averaged around 3.3 ug, ranging from roughly 0.19 to 27.4 ug. CD8+CD57+ expansion was defined as frequency above the mean frequency observed in healthy subjects. Study-level results and caveats: Roughly 30 CD8+ CDR3 sequences were found to be shared between patients and controls, but these sequences appeared to be highly expressed in patients and within the immunodominant clones of the patients. CD8+ Simpson's diversity did not differ significantly between patients and healthy controls (P=0.060).

TCR beta VDJ combination and CDR3 sequence profiling used genomic DNA as the template. TCR repertoire sequencing was run on an Illumina HiSeq 2000. Under the source paper's analysis protocol: TRBV/TRBJ rearrangement plots, CDR3 size and DJ length profiles, and Simpson's diversity index were used to evaluate the repertoires. The most abundant DNA sequence in the deep sequencing data was defined as the immunodominant clone. CDR3 amino acid sequences were screened for sharing across subjects and were compared with published repertoires and the VDJdb database. The public reads were run again by TCRdb, first through fastp at Q25 and then through MiXCR, and only productive beta chains were kept. Rows are combined by CDR3 protein, so each entry shows the most common genes and DNA. What appears here as the V and J calls and clone size reflects TCRdb's work, not the paper's. The sample includes 100,000 to 150,000 distinct CDR3 sequences, with approximately 40% observed a single time. Over 2% of the sample rests with the top ten.

This clonotype occurred many times. The specificity of this receptor is unknown. Base qualities are missing; no much larger clone stands one base away. Expansion of CD8+CD57+ cells had been shown by flow cytometry in the patients chosen for sequencing. Every patient had severe acquired aplastic anemia, diagnosed using the International Study of Aplastic Anemia and Agranulocytosis and Camitta criteria. Patients had received no therapy at the time of blood sampling. TCR repertoires of sorted CD4+ and CD8+ blood T cells from severe aplastic anemia patients and healthy subjects were deep-sequenced in the study. Patients were enrolled in the USA under clinicaltrials.gov protocols 00001620, 01623167, 00001397, 00071045, 00081523 and 00961064. Ficoll-Paque density gradient centrifugation was used to isolate peripheral blood mononuclear cells. Before DNA extraction, CD4+ and CD8+ T cells were sorted with FACS or magnetic beads.

The CDR3 runs 10 residues from the cysteine to the phenylalanine. Only CDR3 DNA remains: 30 bases, in frame from the first base. The germline V gene (reference sequence) gives CDR1 as WNHNN and CDR2 as SYGVQD. The junction shows trimming of 7 bases on V and 12 bases on J, plus 10 bases between the germline ends. The TCR sequence derives from a human donor with aplastic anemia. Sequencing was carried out using sorted CD4+, CD8+, or CD8+CD57+ T cells (not recorded which) from PBMCs. The chain is made from TRBV10-1 and TRBJ2-1, with the identity of the D gene unclear. The CDR3 reads CASNNPAQFF. The sequenced DNA is TGCGCCAGCAATAATCCCGCGCAGTTCTTC.